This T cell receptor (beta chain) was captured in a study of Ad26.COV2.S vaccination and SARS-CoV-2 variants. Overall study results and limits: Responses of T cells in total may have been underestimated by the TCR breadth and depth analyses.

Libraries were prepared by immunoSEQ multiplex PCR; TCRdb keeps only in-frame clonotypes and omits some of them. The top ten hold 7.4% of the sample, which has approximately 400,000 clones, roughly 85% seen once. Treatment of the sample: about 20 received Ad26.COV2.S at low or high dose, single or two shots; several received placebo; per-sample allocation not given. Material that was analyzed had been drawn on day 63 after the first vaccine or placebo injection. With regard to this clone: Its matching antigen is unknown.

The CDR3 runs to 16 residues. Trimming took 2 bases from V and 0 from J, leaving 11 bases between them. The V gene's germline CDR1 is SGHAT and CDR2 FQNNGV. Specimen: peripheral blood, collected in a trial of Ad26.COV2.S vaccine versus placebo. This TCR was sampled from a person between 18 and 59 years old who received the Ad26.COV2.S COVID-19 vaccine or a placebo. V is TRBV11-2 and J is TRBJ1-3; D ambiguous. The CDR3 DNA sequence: TGTGCCAGCAGCTTACCCCCGGGGAGCTCTGGAAACACCATATATTTT. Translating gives CASSLPPGSSGNTIYF.